Listed below are T cell receptor beta chains from one sample, sequenced in a study of blood T cell repertoires in COVID-19. The assay was immunoSEQ multiplex PCR, and TCRdb's table has in-frame clones only and misses some. The sample lists under 40,000 clones, about 88% occurring once. The sample was peripheral blood. The receptor source for this set is a man between 70 and 80 years old with active COVID-19. The CDR3 runs from the conserved cysteine through the conserved F or W. A D gene is named only where the DNA matches it firmly. For some rows the clone size is stated as once, few or many, or as a class when expanded; others skip it.

cdr3_aa cdr3_nt j_call clone_size v_call d_call
CASRGPYGYTF TGTGCCAGCAGGGGGCCCTATGGCTACACCTTC TRBJ1-2 . TRBV9 .
CASSPRYSGGDYYEQYF TGTGCCAGCAGCCCCCGATATAGCGGGGGGGATTACTACGAGCAGTACTTC TRBJ2-7 . TRBV7-6 TRBD2
CASSLDRVNEKLFF TGTGCCAGCAGTCTCGACAGGGTGAATGAAAAACTGTTTTTT TRBJ1-4 . TRBV28 TRBD1
CASHPWGGVNNEQFF TGTGCCAGCCACCCGTGGGGGGGAGTAAACAATGAGCAGTTCTTC TRBJ2-1 . TRBV11-2 TRBD2
CASSLAGGQAKNIQYF TGTGCCAGCAGCTTAGCGGGGGGGCAGGCCAAAAACATTCAGTACTTC TRBJ2-4 . TRBV7-2 .
CASSLAGVPYNEQFF TGTGCCAGCTCTCTAGCGGGAGTCCCTTACAATGAGCAGTTCTTC TRBJ2-1 few TRBV18 TRBD2
CASSPHTGPEETQYF TGTGCCAGCTCACCTCATACAGGGCCGGAGGAGACCCAGTACTTC TRBJ2-5 once TRBV18 .
CAISERTGTRSYNEQFF TGTGCCATCAGTGAAAGGACAGGGACTCGCTCCTACAATGAGCAGTTCTTC TRBJ2-1 once TRBV10-3 TRBD1
CASSPAARGAEAFF TGTGCCAGCAGCCCCGCCGCCAGGGGGGCTGAAGCTTTCTTT TRBJ1-1 . TRBV11-1 TRBD1
CASSWGTGNSPLHF TGTGCCAGCAGTTGGGGGACAGGAAATTCACCCCTCCACTTT TRBJ1-6 . TRBV7-9 TRBD1
CASSDLSRDRGGYEQYF TGTGCCAGCAGTGATCTCTCCCGGGACAGGGGTGGGTACGAGCAGTACTTC TRBJ2-7 . TRBV25-1 TRBD1
CASSRLQGSDYEQYF TGTGCCAGTAGTCGGTTACAGGGCTCTGACTACGAGCAGTACTTC TRBJ2-7 . TRBV19 .
CASSKTGVSGANVLTF TGTGCCAGCTCAAAGACAGGAGTCTCTGGGGCCAACGTCCTGACTTTC TRBJ2-6 once TRBV18 .
CASSPTIGSTLHF TGCGCCAGCAGCCCCACTATCGGGTCAACCCTCCACTTT TRBJ1-6 . TRBV4-1 .
CASSVRRRETQYF TGTGCCAGCAGCGTGAGGCGGAGGGAGACCCAGTACTTC TRBJ2-5 once TRBV7-2 .
CASSYSTGGYEQYF TGTGCCAGCAGTTACTCGACAGGGGGCTACGAGCAGTACTTC TRBJ2-7 . TRBV6-2/TRBV6-3 TRBD1
CASSQGGFSVYEQYF TGTGCCAGCAGCCAAGGAGGTTTTAGCGTCTACGAGCAGTACTTC TRBJ2-7 . TRBV3-1/TRBV3-2 .
CASSRSGQGSNYNEQFF TGCGCCAGCAGCCGCTCGGGACAGGGATCGAACTACAATGAGCAGTTCTTC TRBJ2-1 . TRBV4-1 TRBD1
CASSLAVSSRGYEQYF TGCGCCAGCAGCTTGGCGGTGTCTTCTCGGGGCTACGAGCAGTACTTC TRBJ2-7 few TRBV5-1 .
CSVADPGKGYTF TGCAGCGTTGCGGACCCAGGGAAGGGCTACACCTTC TRBJ1-2 . TRBV29-1 .
CASSSGTGLTYEQYF TGTGCCAGCAGCTCGGGGACAGGGTTAACCTACGAGCAGTACTTC TRBJ2-7 . TRBV7-7 TRBD1
CASSLGGFASYEQYF TGTGCCAGCAGTTTAGGGGGGTTCGCCTCCTACGAGCAGTACTTC TRBJ2-7 . TRBV27 .
CASSSGQVRFANYGYTF TGTGCCAGCAGCTCGGGACAGGTCCGTTTCGCCAACTATGGCTACACCTTC TRBJ1-2 . TRBV5-6 TRBD1
CASRGAYEQYF TGTGCCAGCAGGGGGGCATATGAGCAGTACTTC TRBJ2-7 . TRBV3-1/TRBV3-2 .
CASSLQGSGVTNTQYF TGTGCCAGCAGCTTACAGGGGTCAGGGGTGACGAATACGCAGTATTTT TRBJ2-3 . TRBV7-2 .
CASSPTDRAYNEKLFF TGTGCCAGCAGCCCAACAGACAGGGCGTATAATGAAAAACTGTTTTTT TRBJ1-4 . TRBV7-2 TRBD1
CASSFGGNSPLHF TGTGCCAGCAGCTTCGGGGGGAATTCACCCCTCCACTTT TRBJ1-6 once TRBV5-4 .
CASSFNRVPYEQYF TGTGCCAGTAGTTTTAACAGGGTGCCCTACGAGCAGTACTTC TRBJ2-7 . TRBV19 .
CASSTGLAGDGETQYF TGTGCCAGTAGTACGGGACTAGCGGGAGACGGAGAGACCCAGTACTTC TRBJ2-5 . TRBV19 TRBD2
CASGQESNSPLHF TGTGCCAGCGGACAGGAATCTAATTCACCCCTCCACTTT TRBJ1-6 . TRBV7-9 TRBD1
CASSISPPGTYEQYF TGTGCCAGTAGTATCTCCCCCCCAGGAACCTACGAGCAGTACTTC TRBJ2-7 . TRBV19 .
CASSVGVGTGLDTQYF TGTGCCAGCAGCGTAGGCGTGGGGACAGGGTTGGATACGCAGTATTTT TRBJ2-3 . TRBV9 TRBD1
CASNGDTYNEQFF TGCGCCAGCAACGGGGACACTTACAATGAGCAGTTCTTC TRBJ2-1 . TRBV5-1 .
CASSLVVLAGAEQYF TGTGCCAGCAGCTTAGTTGTACTAGCGGGGGCCGAGCAGTACTTC TRBJ2-7 . TRBV7-2 TRBD2
CASSLRSGRGSYEQYF TGTGCCAGCAGCCTCCGATCCGGACGGGGCTCCTACGAGCAGTACTTC TRBJ2-7 . TRBV7-9 .
CASSRGQGRMETQYF TGTGCCAGCAGCCGTGGACAGGGGAGGATGGAGACCCAGTACTTC TRBJ2-5 . TRBV28 TRBD1
CASSFSGRGWRETQYF TGTGCCAGCAGTTTTAGCGGGAGGGGGTGGCGAGAGACCCAGTACTTC TRBJ2-5 . TRBV28 TRBD2
CAINTPGSTEAFF TGTGCCATCAACACCCCCGGGAGCACTGAAGCTTTCTTT TRBJ1-1 . TRBV7-9 .
CASRKTRQGAKTEAFF TGTGCCAGCAGGAAAACCCGACAGGGGGCAAAAACTGAAGCTTTCTTT TRBJ1-1 . TRBV27 TRBD1
CASGVPRPGGYEQFF TGTGCCAGCGGGGTCCCGCGGCCAGGGGGATATGAGCAGTTCTTC TRBJ2-1 . TRBV28 TRBD1
CASSLAGGPAGELFF TGTGCCAGCAGCTTAGCGGGAGGGCCGGCCGGGGAGCTGTTTTTT TRBJ2-2 once TRBV7-2 TRBD2
CASSPGRLAGGRETQYF TGTGCCAGCTCACCCGGGAGACTAGCGGGAGGAAGAGAGACCCAGTACTTC TRBJ2-5 . TRBV18 TRBD2
CASSVNPGSSYEQYF TGTGCCAGCAGCGTGAACCCAGGATCCTCCTACGAGCAGTACTTC TRBJ2-7 . TRBV7-6 .
CASRIRDRGPYEQYF TGTGCAAGTCGCATCCGGGACAGGGGACCCTACGAGCAGTACTTC TRBJ2-7 . TRBV12-2 .
CASSYDFSSYEQYF TGTGCCAGCAGTTACGATTTTAGCTCCTACGAGCAGTACTTC TRBJ2-7 . TRBV7-2 .
CASSGASGKVVTYEQYF TGTGCCAGCAGTGGGGCTAGCGGGAAGGTTGTGACCTACGAGCAGTACTTC TRBJ2-7 . TRBV6-4 TRBD2
CASSQGYPGGSKNIQYF TGCGCCAGCAGCCAAGGCTACCCAGGGGGTTCCAAAAACATTCAGTACTTC TRBJ2-4 . TRBV4-3 TRBD1
CASQPGQYSNQPQHF TGTGCCAGCCAACCGGGACAGTATAGCAATCAGCCCCAGCATTTT TRBJ1-5 . TRBV6-5 TRBD1
CASRELAGSYNEQFF TGTGCCAGCAGGGAACTAGCGGGATCATACAATGAGCAGTTCTTC TRBJ2-1 . TRBV5-4 TRBD2
CASSLSGGRNNEQFF TGTGCCAGCAGTTTATCAGGCGGGAGAAACAATGAGCAGTTCTTC TRBJ2-1 once TRBV27 TRBD2
CASSLAGAGGYTF TGTGCCAGCAGCTTAGCAGGGGCTGGTGGCTACACCTTC TRBJ1-2 . TRBV11-2 .
CASSLGQGGNEQYF TGTGCCAGCAGCCTCGGACAGGGGGGGAACGAGCAGTACTTC TRBJ2-7 . TRBV4-2 TRBD1
CASRPGHLLVTQYF TGTGCCAGCAGGCCGGGACATCTTTTAGTGACCCAGTACTTC TRBJ2-5 . TRBV28 .
CASSLRDTGELFF TGTGCCAGCAGTTTGAGGGACACCGGGGAGCTGTTTTTT TRBJ2-2 . TRBV12-3/TRBV12-4 .
CASSVSHYGYTF TGTGCCAGCAGTGTGAGTCACTATGGCTACACCTTC TRBJ1-2 . TRBV6-4 .
CASSSVGAYNEQFF TGTGCCAGCAGCTCCGTGGGAGCCTACAATGAGCAGTTCTTC TRBJ2-1 once TRBV7-2 .
CASSSGQGVGNQPQHF TGTGCCAGCAGCTCGGGACAGGGGGTAGGAAATCAGCCCCAGCATTTT TRBJ1-5 . TRBV9 TRBD1
CASSLVTGGSGYTF TGTGCCAGCAGCTTAGTAACAGGGGGAAGTGGCTACACCTTC TRBJ1-2 . TRBV11-2 TRBD1
CASSQARSQPQHF TGTGCCAGCAGCCAAGCCCGTTCGCAGCCCCAGCATTTT TRBJ1-5 few TRBV3-1/TRBV3-2 .
CASSPMGVPGELFF TGTGCCAGCAGCCCAATGGGCGTACCCGGGGAGCTGTTTTTT TRBJ2-2 once TRBV11-2 .